This T cell receptor beta chain comes out of a study of blood T cell repertoires in COVID-19. As for this clone: Distinct nucleotide sequences in the sample also encode this CDR3.

This table comes from immunoSEQ multiplex PCR, and its TCRdb copy is limited to in-frame clones, with some not included. The table includes about 51,000 clones, approximately 84% detected once. The sample taken for sequencing was peripheral blood. The clonotype originates from a man aged 45-65 years with acute or convalescent COVID-19.

The CDR3 DNA is TGTGCCAGCTCACGACTAGCGGGAGGAGGCACAGATACGCAGTATTTT. The encoded protein is CASSRLAGGGTDTQYF. The V call is TRBV7-3, the J call TRBJ2-3, with 13 bases identical to TRBD2. Per germline, CDR1 SGHTA and CDR2 FQGTGA. This CDR3 contains 16 residues. After removal of 8 bases from V and 1 base from J, the junction contained 6 bases not matched to a gene.